These 28 T cell receptor beta chains came from one sample sequenced in a study of cytomegalovirus exposure and HLA in healthy donors. This PCR relied on a set of 60 Vbeta primers and 13 Jbeta primers. Repertoires were generated with immunoSEQ multiplex PCR, while TCRdb's copy carries only in-frame clones and drops some. The listing contains about 160,000 clones. What was sequenced was PBMCs. The receptor source for this set is a young man in good health and CMV-seronegative.

The V call is TRBV18, the J call TRBJ1-5; TRBD1 aligns across 9 bases. Germline assignment: CDR1 KGHSH and CDR2 LQKENI. This CDR3 has 14 amino acids. Trimming removed 6 bases from V and 4 bases from J; junction bases left unmatched: 4. Here the CDR3 reads CASSPDRGNQPQHF. The DNA for the CDR3 is TGTGCCAGCTCGCCTGACAGGGGGAATCAGCCCCAGCATTTT.

CDR3 loop: CASSLTFGTSGRGTDTQYF. The DNA for the CDR3 is TGCGCCAGCAGCCTAACATTCGGGACTAGCGGGAGGGGGACAGATACGCAGTATTTT. V gene TRBV4-3 combines with J gene TRBJ2-3; 16 bases fit TRBD2. The germline V gene has CDR1 LGHNA and CDR2 YSLEER. Losses at the gene ends were 4 bases for V and 3 bases for J; bases not matched to a gene: 10. This CDR3 is built from 19 residues.

The chain employs TRBV29-1 and TRBJ2-7, with 7 bases aligning to TRBD1. Looked up from germline, CDR1 is SQVTM and CDR2 is ANQGSEA. Trimming at V came to 6 bases and at J to 4 bases, leaving 12 bases not matched to a gene. The CDR3 is 14 amino acids. CDR3 in amino acids: CSVRTGTDIYEQYF. The CDR3 nucleotides read TGCAGCGTCCGAACCGGGACAGACATTTACGAGCAGTACTTC.

This chain links TRBV6-5 with TRBJ1-3; 9 bases are a match to TRBD1. Trimming at V came to 6 bases and at J to 4 bases, leaving 4 bases not matched to a gene. Germline V gives CDR1 MNHEY, CDR2 SVGAGI. CDR3 length equals 14 residues. The CDR3, as DNA: TGTGCCAGCAGACCCGGGACAGGGGGAAACACCATATATTTT. Translated: CASRPGTGGNTIYF.

The chain is built from TRBV5-1 and TRBJ2-1; D is perhaps TRBD2 (6 bases). The ends were cut back, 2 bases at V and 6 bases at J, with 18 bases in the middle. This CDR3 spans 16 amino acids. Germline V lookup: CDR1 SGHRS, CDR2 YFSETQ. Here the CDR3 DNA reads TGCGCCAGCAGCTTAGGGTGGAGGGAGCGATCCAATGAGCAGTTCTTC. It encodes CASSLGWRERSNEQFF.

J is TRBJ1-5 and V is TRBV27; D gene unclear. This CDR3 is built from 13 residues. Per the germline V gene, CDR1 is MNHEY and CDR2 is SMNVEV (reference sequence). The germline V and J ends were trimmed by 6 bases and 0 bases, with 6 bases remaining between them. In nucleotides, the CDR3 is TGTGCCAGCAGGGCCCTTAGCAATCAGCCCCAGCATTTT. Its translation is CASRALSNQPQHF.

The chain recombines TRBV7-6 with TRBJ2-1; 11 nucleotides agree with TRBD2. This CDR3 is 15 amino acids long. From germline, CDR1 is SGHVS and CDR2 FNYEAQ. Unmatched junction bases numbered 6, after V lost 7 bases and J lost 4 bases. CDR3 loop: CASKTGTSGYNEQFF. The DNA of the CDR3 is TGTGCCAGCAAGACCGGGACTAGCGGTTACAATGAGCAGTTCTTC.

This chain links TRBV2 with TRBJ2-5; maybe TRBD1 (6 bases). CDR1 is SNHLY, CDR2 FYNNEI, per germline. With 6 bases removed from V and 2 bases from J, the gap between germline ends came to 10 bases. The CDR3 has 13 amino acids. The CDR3 loop reads CASSRDTQETQYF. In nucleotides, the CDR3 is TGTGCCAGCAGCCGGGACACGCAAGAGACCCAGTACTTC.

This chain links TRBV18 with TRBJ2-7; 7 bases match TRBD1. CDR1 is KGHSH and CDR2 is LQKENI in the germline V gene. After removal of 0 bases from V and 2 bases from J, the junction contained 4 bases not matched to a gene. The CDR3 runs to 15 residues. This CDR3 reads CASSPPHRGAYEQYF. The CDR3 DNA reads TGTGCCAGCTCACCACCGCACAGGGGAGCCTACGAGCAGTACTTC.

The chain carries TRBV7-2 and TRBJ1-2; D may be TRBD1 (6 bases). Per the germline V gene, CDR1 is SGHTA and CDR2 is FQGNSA. The CDR3 length is 16 residues. V lost 1 base and J 0 bases, leaving 12 bases between the germline ends. CDR3 sequence reads: CASSLVAGVTNYGYTF. The CDR3 bases are TGTGCCAGCAGCTTAGTGGCAGGGGTAACTAACTATGGCTACACCTTC.

The CDR3 region has the DNA TGCGCCAGCAGCTTGGGACTAGAAGGCGAGCAGTACTTC. It encodes CASSLGLEGEQYF. The rearrangement uses TRBV5-1 and TRBJ2-7, with D tentatively TRBD2 (6 bases). CDR1 is SGHRS and CDR2 is YFSETQ in the germline V gene. The CDR3 runs to 13 residues. V was clipped by 0 bases and J by 6 bases, with 10 bases between them.

This chain links TRBV9 with TRBJ2-3; a weak D match, TRBD1 (6 bases). The CDR3 is 15 amino acids. Germline V CDR1 and CDR2: SGDLS, YYNGEE. V lost 5 bases and J lost 0, with 13 bases in between. CDR3 in DNA: TGTGCCAGCAGTCCCGCTGGGGGCAGCACAGATACGCAGTATTTT. This sequence encodes CASSPAGGSTDTQYF.

V gene TRBV2 combines with J gene TRBJ1-5; D perhaps matches TRBD1 (5 bases). The CDR3 sequence is 14 residues long. V lost 3 bases and J lost 0, with 6 bases in between. Germline CDR1 reads SNHLY; CDR2 reads FYNNEI. The CDR3 protein is CASSDRVSNQPQHF. The DNA for the CDR3 is TGTGCCAGCAGTGACAGGGTTAGCAATCAGCCCCAGCATTTT.

The chain carries TRBV5-1 and TRBJ2-1; D unclear. V was pared by 1 base and J by 8 bases, with 13 bases between. Germline V gene lookup returns CDR1 SGHRS and CDR2 YFSETQ. CDR3 length equals 14 residues. The CDR3 sequence is CASSLFRNRDEQFF. CDR3 nucleotide sequence: TGCGCCAGCAGCTTGTTTCGGAACCGGGATGAGCAGTTCTTC.

The chain couples TRBV7-2 to TRBJ2-5; 8 bases match TRBD2. Germline-derived CDR1 and CDR2 are SGHTA and FQGNSA. The CDR3 extends over 18 amino acids. Losses at the gene ends were 1 base for V and 4 bases for J; bases not matched to a gene: 14. In DNA, the CDR3 is TGTGCCAGCAGCTTAGGGACCGTAGGAGCGGGAGTAGCAGAGACCCAGTACTTC. It is translated as CASSLGTVGAGVAETQYF. The full variable domain, rest sourced from reference TRBV7-2 and TRBJ2-5, is GAGVSQSPSNKVTEKGKDVELRCDPISGHTALYWYRQSLGQGLEFLIYFQGNSAPDKSGLPSDRFSAERTGGSVSTLTIQRTQQEDSAVYLCASSLGTVGAGVAETQYFGPGTRLLVL.

This chain connects TRBV6-1 to TRBJ1-5; D may be TRBD1 (5 bases). CDR1 and CDR2 from the germline V gene are MNHNS and SASEGT. Trimming shortened V by 4 bases and J by 6 bases, and 16 bases separated the two germline ends. The CDR3 runs 15 residues. Written as DNA, the CDR3 is TGTGCCAGCAGTGCCCCGGTGGGGGGGGGTCAGCCCCAGCATTTT. This gives the protein CASSAPVGGGQPQHF.

V gene TRBV10-3 combines with J gene TRBJ2-5; D is undetermined. This CDR3 is built from 13 residues. In germline, CDR1 is ENHRY, CDR2 SYGVKD. Trimming pared 3 bases from V and 5 bases from J, leaving 10 bases between. For the CDR3, the DNA is TGTGCCATCAGTGATCAAGCTAGGGAGACCCAGTACTTC. Translating it yields CAISDQARETQYF.

The V gene is TRBV11-3, the J gene TRBJ2-7; 8 bases agree with TRBD1. J lost 2 bases, V lost 5 bases, and 8 bases had no gene match. CDR3 length equals 15 residues. The germline V gene encodes CDR1 SGHNT and CDR2 YENEEA. The CDR3 sequence is CASSRSTGDTYEQYF. The CDR3 DNA follows: TGTGCCAGCAGCCGCTCGACAGGGGATACCTACGAGCAGTACTTC.

The rearrangement links TRBV20-1 to TRBJ1-1; no clear D. V was trimmed by 7 bases and J by 3 bases, leaving 6 bases between them. The CDR3 loop spans 10 amino acids. The germline gives CDR1 DFQATT, CDR2 SNEGSKA (reference sequence). The CDR3 loop reads CSVLYTEAFF. As DNA, the CDR3 is TGCAGTGTACTGTACACTGAAGCTTTCTTT.

V is TRBV5-1 and J is TRBJ2-1; D not certain. V gave up 0 bases and J gave up 0 bases, with 7 bases separating them. The CDR3 totals 15 residues. Germline V lookup: CDR1 SGHRS, CDR2 YFSETQ. CDR3 nucleotide sequence: TGCGCCAGCAGCTTGGGTCTTTACTCCTACAATGAGCAGTTCTTC. It is translated as CASSLGLYSYNEQFF.

The rearrangement links TRBV15 to TRBJ1-5, with D tentatively TRBD1 (5 bases). CDR1 and CDR2 from the germline V gene are LNHNV and YYDKDF (reference sequence). The CDR3 runs 16 residues. V shed 0 bases and J shed 2 bases, with 11 bases lying between them. The CDR3 region is CATSRDVGPGNQPQHF. The CDR3 DNA reads TGTGCCACCAGCAGAGATGTGGGGCCGGGCAATCAGCCCCAGCATTTT.

This rearrangement joins TRBV7-9 to TRBJ2-1; the match to TRBD2 covers 7 bases. Germline V gene lookup returns CDR1 SEHNR and CDR2 FQNEAQ (reference sequence). Trimming cost V 5 bases and J 4 bases; bases outside gene matches: 14. The CDR3 contains 17 residues. The CDR3 nucleotides are TGTGCCAGCAGCCCCAGACTAGCAGACAGCCCTTACAATGAGCAGTTCTTC. Its protein is CASSPRLADSPYNEQFF.

V gene TRBV18 combines with J gene TRBJ1-3; TRBD1 is a possible D gene (6 bases). The CDR3 spans 15 residues. V gave up 6 bases and J gave up 0 bases, with 12 bases separating them. Looked up from germline, CDR1 is KGHSH and CDR2 is LQKENI. The CDR3 bases are TGTGCCAGCTCCAGACAGGAGAGCTCTGGAAACACCATATATTTT. Amino acid sequence: CASSRQESSGNTIYF.

This chain uses TRBV30 with TRBJ2-6; 7 positions match TRBD2. With 4 bases clipped from V and 0 bases from J, the junction kept 12 bases outside the gene matches. This CDR3 has 18 amino acids. CDR1 is GTSNPN, CDR2 SVGIG, per germline (reference sequence). CDR3 loop: CAWIGSREGLSGANVLTF. The CDR3, as DNA: TGTGCCTGGATTGGGTCCAGGGAGGGCCTCTCTGGGGCCAACGTCCTGACTTTC.

The rearrangement uses TRBV28 and TRBJ2-7; 11 positions agree with TRBD2. CDR1 and CDR2 from the germline V gene are MDHEN and SYDVKM. The V gene end was trimmed by 5 bases and the J gene end by 2 bases; junction bases not matched to a gene: 5. This CDR3 is 15 amino acids long. CDR3 residues: CASSPSTSGTYEQYF. In nucleotides, the CDR3 is TGTGCCAGCAGTCCGTCGACTAGCGGGACCTACGAGCAGTACTTC.

The chain couples TRBV11-3 to TRBJ2-1; 11 positions match TRBD1. CDR1 and CDR2 from the germline V gene are SGHNT and YENEEA. This CDR3 region has 15 residues. V lost 2 bases, J lost 7 bases, and 4 bases stayed unmatched. In DNA form, the CDR3 reads TGTGCCAGCAGCTTACGTGGGACAGGGGGGAATGAGCAGTTCTTC. Translated: CASSLRGTGGNEQFF.

This sequence joins TRBV28 and TRBJ1-2; no clear D gene. V was clipped by 5 bases and J by 4 bases, with 17 bases between them. This CDR3 has 15 amino acids. Germline CDR1 is MDHEN and CDR2 is SYDVKM. The CDR3 protein is CASSLAREAPYGYTF. As DNA, the CDR3 is TGTGCCAGCAGTCTAGCGAGGGAAGCCCCCTATGGCTACACCTTC.

The rearrangement links TRBV28 to TRBJ1-1, with D perhaps TRBD1 (5 bases). The V gene lost 7 bases and the J gene lost 10 bases, with 19 bases spanning the gap. Germline lookup yields CDR1 MDHEN and CDR2 SYDVKM. CDR3 length: 13 residues. Here the CDR3 reads CASKLPGTGGAFF. The CDR3 coding sequence is TGTGCCAGCAAACTTCCCGGGACGGGGGGAGCTTTCTTT.